Below are 9 T cell receptor beta chains sequenced from a single sample in a study of CD8 T cells in Susac syndrome. RNA in amounts of roughly 0.5 to 1 ug was reverse transcribed with random hexamers. TCRdb fed the immunoSEQ multiplex PCR reads into MiXCR, producing one record per CDR3 protein. The sample has about 160,000 distinct CDR3 sequences, 94% seen once. The sequenced sample consisted of CD4+ T cells from PBMCs. The receptors derive from a human donor with multiple sclerosis.

The J gene is TRBJ1-3, the V gene TRBV7-9; weak D call: TRBD1 (6 bases). The CDR3 runs 15 residues. Germline-derived CDR1 and CDR2 are SEHNR and FQNEAQ (reference sequence). Trimming cost V 3 bases and J 4 bases, with 13 bases left between them. CDR3 DNA sequence: TGTGCCAGCAGCTTCCTATACGGACAGGGAAACACCATATATTTT. This sequence encodes CASSFLYGQGNTIYF.

The chain recombines TRBV6-1 with TRBJ2-5; D remains ambiguous. Germline V CDR1 and CDR2: MNHNS, SASEGT. The V end was cut by 7 bases, the J end by 2 bases, with 11 bases between. The CDR3 runs to 13 residues. CDR3: CASIEQFQETQYF. CDR3 nucleotide sequence: TGTGCCAGCATCGAGCAGTTTCAAGAGACCCAGTACTTC.

This rearrangement joins TRBV27 to TRBJ1-2; 7 nucleotides line up with TRBD1. V lost 3 bases to trimming and J lost 5 bases; unmatched junction nucleotides: 3. CDR3 length: 13 residues. Per the germline V gene, CDR1 is MNHEY and CDR2 is SMNVEV (reference sequence). This CDR3 is CASSFRDRYGYTF. In DNA form, the CDR3 reads TGTGCCAGCAGTTTCCGGGACAGATATGGCTACACCTTC.

On this clonotype itself: One end of the junction is discordant with germline, which a read error may explain. The chain links TRBV7-8 to TRBJ2-3; possibly TRBD2 for D (6 bases). The CDR3 spans 16 residues. CDR1 and CDR2 from the germline V gene are SGHVS and FQNEAQ. CDR3 in amino acids: CAGSPSSAQPTDTQYF. The DNA for the CDR3 is TGTGCCGGCAGCCCCTCTAGCGCCCAGCCGACAGATACGCAGTATTTT.

This sequence joins TRBV5-1 and TRBJ2-5, with 7 bases matching TRBD2. The CDR3 length is 15 residues. CDR1 is SGHRS, CDR2 YFSETQ, per germline. V shed 5 bases and J 5 bases; nucleotides not matched to a gene: 12. As DNA, the CDR3 is TGCGCCAGCAGTTCGCTAGCGGCCCTTCTGGAGACCCAGTACTTC. It encodes CASSSLAALLETQYF.

The CDR3 region has the DNA TGTGCCAGCAGCCCCGGGACTAGCGTGTGGCAGTACTTC. The encoded protein is CASSPGTSVWQYF. The chain carries TRBV7-9 and TRBJ2-7, with 10 bases aligning to TRBD2. The germline V gene has CDR1 SEHNR and CDR2 FQNEAQ (reference sequence). The CDR3 runs 13 residues. Trimming at V came to 5 bases and at J to 9 bases, leaving 7 bases not matched to a gene. Full variable domain (remainder filled in from reference TRBV7-9 and TRBJ2-7): DTGVSQNPRHKITKRGQNVTFRCDPISEHNRLYWYRQTLGQGPEFLTYFQNEAQLEKSRLLSDRFSAERPKGSFSTLEIQRTEQGDSAMYLCASSPGTSVWQYFGPGTRLTVT.

The chain is built from TRBV29-1 and TRBJ2-1, with D possibly being TRBD2 (6 bases). This CDR3 is built from 15 residues. The germline V and J ends were trimmed by 7 bases and 3 bases, with 19 bases remaining between them. CDR1 SQVTM and CDR2 ANQGSEA come from the germline V gene. DNA for the CDR3: TGCAGCGCCAGCGGAGGGGCCGAACACTACAATGAGCAGTTCTTC. It translates to CSASGGAEHYNEQFF.

The chain joins TRBV11-2 to TRBJ2-3; D not certain. CDR1 is SGHAT, CDR2 FQNNGV, per germline. The ends were cut back, 2 bases at V and 4 bases at J, with 16 bases in the middle. The CDR3 sequence is 16 residues long. The CDR3 DNA reads TGTGCCAGCAGCTTAAACCTCCGGGCTTTCTCAGATACGCAGTATTTT. This codes for CASSLNLRAFSDTQYF.

V and J are TRBV15 and TRBJ2-1, with 8 nucleotides matching TRBD2. Trimming removed 1 base from V and 4 bases from J; junction bases left unmatched: 12. The CDR3 totals 18 residues. Germline V gives CDR1 LNHNV, CDR2 YYDKDF (reference sequence). CDR3 in DNA: TGTGCCACCAGCAGAGGGGGGAATAGCGGGATAATGTACAATGAGCAGTTCTTC. Translated: CATSRGGNSGIMYNEQFF.